Each of the 21 T cell receptor beta chains below was sequenced from the same sample in a study of beta chain features in type 1 diabetes. The sequenced template was cDNA made from the entire isolated RNA. Sequenced by immunoSEQ multiplex PCR; TCRdb stores in-frame clones only, minus some. This table has fewer than 200,000 clones, approximately 13% appearing once. Sequencing was carried out using central memory CD4+ T cells from blood. These receptors came from a woman under 30 in good health.

This chain uses TRBV13 with TRBJ1-2; the D is unclear. The germline V gene encodes CDR1 PRHDT and CDR2 FYEKMQ (reference sequence). The CDR3 spans 14 residues. Between the trimmed V and J ends, which lost 3 bases and 4 bases, there was a span of 12 bases. This CDR3 reads CASSFSGFSYGYTF. The DNA of the CDR3 is TGTGCCAGCAGCTTTTCCGGGTTCAGCTATGGCTACACCTTC.

V usage is TRBV18 and J usage is TRBJ2-5; D is undetermined. The germline V gene has CDR1 KGHSH and CDR2 LQKENI. The CDR3 loop spans 13 amino acids. V lost 2 bases and J lost 5, with 9 bases in between. The CDR3 DNA follows: TGTGCCAGCTCACCAAGAGTGGAGGAGACCCAGTACTTC. It encodes CASSPRVEETQYF.

For this clone: In the same sample, other DNA sequences code for this CDR3. The chain links TRBV30 to TRBJ2-5, with TRBD2 as a possible D gene (6 bases). Deletions cut 0 bases from V and 14 bases from J, with 22 bases between. The germline CDR1 and CDR2 sequences are GTSNPN and SVGIG (reference sequence). This CDR3 is 14 amino acids long. CDR3 loop: CAWSVLGLGGPPYF. The CDR3 region has the DNA TGTGCCTGGAGTGTGCTGGGACTGGGGGGACCTCCATACTTC.

J is TRBJ2-3 and V is TRBV19, with 7 bases lining up with TRBD1. CDR1 LNHDA and CDR2 SQIVND come from the germline V gene (reference sequence). The CDR3 sequence is 15 residues long. V shed 5 bases, J shed 6 bases, and the junction held 11 bases outside the gene matches. CDR3 region: CASSGRTGWGDTQYF. DNA of the CDR3: TGTGCCAGTAGTGGACGGACAGGCTGGGGTGATACGCAGTATTTT. Full variable domain (missing parts from reference TRBV19 and TRBJ2-3): DGGITQSPKYLFRKEGQNVTLSCEQNLNHDAMYWYRQDPGQGLRLIYYSQIVNDFQKGDIAEGYSVSREKKESFPLTVTSAQKNPTAFYLCASSGRTGWGDTQYFGPGTRLTVL.

This clone was detected only a few times. This rearrangement joins TRBV29-1 to TRBJ1-3; D uncertain. CDR3 size: 16 residues. V was clipped by 4 bases and J by 4 bases, with 20 bases between them. Germline V lookup: CDR1 SQVTM, CDR2 ANQGSEA. In DNA form, the CDR3 reads TGCAGCGTTGGAACCAACGCGGGCACGGGAGGAAACACCATATATTTT. Amino acids: CSVGTNAGTGGNTIYF.

The V gene is TRBV2, the J gene TRBJ2-1; the D gene is possibly TRBD2 (5 bases). Germline CDR1 reads SNHLY; CDR2 reads FYNNEI. Trimming removed 3 bases from V and 6 bases from J, with 6 bases in between. This CDR3 has 12 amino acids. The CDR3 bases are TGTGCCAGCAGTGACCTAGCCAATGAGCAGTTCTTC. It yields the protein CASSDLANEQFF.

A few counts support this clone. The rearrangement joins TRBV2 to TRBJ1-1, with 7 nucleotides matching TRBD1. V shed 4 bases, J shed 6 bases, and the junction held 5 bases outside the gene matches. The germline V gene has CDR1 SNHLY and CDR2 FYNNEI. The CDR3 is 13 residues long. CDR3 DNA: TGTGCCAGCAGTGGGCAGGGGGGCGCTGAAGCTTTCTTT. The encoded protein is CASSGQGGAEAFF.

In this sample, this clone turned up a few times. The chain combines TRBV5-5 with TRBJ1-1, with a possible D match to TRBD1 (6 bases). V lost 4 bases and J 0 bases, leaving 19 bases between the germline ends. The CDR3 has 17 amino acids. Looked up from germline, CDR1 is SGHKS and CDR2 is YYEKEE (reference sequence). Here the CDR3 reads CASSQIPGHTMNTEAFF. CDR3 nucleotide sequence: TGTGCCAGCAGCCAAATACCGGGACACACAATGAACACTGAAGCTTTCTTT.

The chain carries TRBV30 and TRBJ1-5; the D is unclear. CDR1 GTSNPN and CDR2 SVGIG come from the germline V gene (reference sequence). Between the trimmed V and J ends, which lost 1 base and 5 bases, there was a span of 18 bases. CDR3 size: 16 residues. The DNA of the CDR3 is TGTGCCTGGAGTGCCGGTTCAGGAATTATGGATCAGCCCCAGCATTTT. Amino acids: CAWSAGSGIMDQPQHF.

There are a few counts of this clone. This chain links TRBV19 with TRBJ2-3; D is possibly TRBD1 (6 bases). Deletions cut 6 bases from V and 3 bases from J, with 19 bases between. The germline gives CDR1 LNHDA, CDR2 SQIVND (reference sequence). The CDR3 runs 16 residues. The CDR3 reads CASRSRDTQVTDTQYF. The CDR3 DNA sequence: TGTGCCAGTAGGAGCCGGGACACCCAGGTGACAGATACGCAGTATTTT.

This clone was observed a few times. The V gene is TRBV4-3, the J gene TRBJ1-2; D might be TRBD1 (5 bases). This CDR3 is built from 14 residues. V shed 3 bases and J shed 8 bases, with 16 bases lying between them. From germline, CDR1 is LGHNA and CDR2 YSLEER. The CDR3 reads CASSQGLESAGYTF. The CDR3 nucleotides are TGCGCCAGCAGCCAGGGACTTGAGTCCGCAGGCTACACCTTC.

V and J are TRBV11-2 and TRBJ2-4, with D perhaps TRBD1 (5 bases). The V and J ends lost 2 bases and 5 bases respectively, with 10 bases between them. This CDR3 is built from 14 residues. Germline CDR1 and CDR2: SGHAT and FQNNGV. CDR3 nucleotides: TGTGCCAGCAGCTTACAGGGTAGCCAAAACATTCAGTACTTC. Translation gives CASSLQGSQNIQYF.

The rearrangement joins TRBV29-1 to TRBJ2-1; 8 nucleotides line up with TRBD2. The germline CDR1 and CDR2 sequences are SQVTM and ANQGSEA. Trimming removed 3 bases from V and 4 bases from J; junction bases left unmatched: 5. This CDR3 spans 14 amino acids. The CDR3 here is CSVETSVPYNEQFF. The CDR3 DNA follows: TGCAGCGTTGAGACTAGCGTACCGTACAATGAGCAGTTCTTC.

The chain is built from TRBV9 and TRBJ2-7; maybe TRBD2 (5 bases). CDR1 is SGDLS, CDR2 YYNGEE, per germline. Trimming took off 1 base at V and 5 bases at J, with 16 bases between the two ends. CDR3 size: 15 residues. CDR3 sequence: CASSVSGISFDEQYF. The CDR3 DNA reads as TGTGCCAGCAGCGTATCCGGGATCTCCTTCGACGAGCAGTACTTC. Supplemented by reference TRBV9 and TRBJ2-7, the full variable domain reads DSGVTQTPKHLITATGQRVTLRCSPRSGDLSVYWYQQSLDQGLQFLIQYYNGEERAKGNILERFSAQQFPDLHSELNLSSLELGDSALYFCASSVSGISFDEQYFGPGTRLTVT.

This clone appeared a few times. V is TRBV18 and J is TRBJ2-7; unclear D gene. The V gene's germline CDR1 is KGHSH and CDR2 LQKENI. This CDR3 comprises 14 residues. The V and J ends lost 5 bases and 0 bases respectively, with 11 bases between them. CDR3 DNA sequence: TGTGCCAGCTCAGGCAGCGCGAGCTCCTACGAGCAGTACTTC. Encoded protein: CASSGSASSYEQYF.

The chain couples TRBV29-1 to TRBJ2-1; 8 bases agree with TRBD2. V lost 3 bases and J lost 6; bases outside the gene matches: 7. This CDR3 comprises 14 residues. Per germline, CDR1 SQVTM and CDR2 ANQGSEA. CDR3 coding DNA: TGCAGCGTTGACCTAGCGGGCCTAATCAATGAGCAGTTCTTC. The encoded protein is CSVDLAGLINEQFF.

CDR3 residues: CASRRTSGRYNEQFF. As DNA, the CDR3 is TGCGCCAGCAGAAGGACTAGCGGGAGGTACAATGAGCAGTTCTTC. J is TRBJ2-1 and V is TRBV5-1, with 14 bases lining up with TRBD2. Per the germline V gene, CDR1 is SGHRS and CDR2 is YFSETQ. The CDR3 has 15 amino acids. Trimming cost V 5 bases and J 4 bases; bases outside gene matches: 2.

This clone was seen more than once but under ten times. V gene TRBV18 combines with J gene TRBJ2-1, with 8 bases identical to TRBD2. The CDR3 covers 17 residues. With 0 bases clipped from V and 1 base from J, the junction kept 5 bases outside the gene matches. Germline V gene data show CDR1 as KGHSH and CDR2 as LQKENI. The CDR3 DNA reads TGTGCCAGCTCACCACCGGGACTAGACCGGTCCTACAATGAGCAGTTCTTC. It specifies CASSPPGLDRSYNEQFF.

There are a few counts of this clone. The chain couples TRBV19 to TRBJ2-3; D is uncertain. The V end lost 0 bases, the J end lost 0 bases, and 10 bases lay between the germline ends. Germline CDR1 is LNHDA and CDR2 is SQIVND (reference sequence). The CDR3 loop spans 16 amino acids. CDR3 protein: CASSIDGATSTDTQYF. The CDR3 DNA follows: TGTGCCAGTAGTATAGACGGAGCGACTAGCACAGATACGCAGTATTTT.

Regarding this clone: The same CDR3 can be traced to other DNA sequences in this sample. This chain uses TRBV5-1 with TRBJ2-3; the match to TRBD2 covers 13 bases. With 4 bases clipped from V and 3 bases from J, the junction kept 5 bases outside the gene matches. The CDR3 is made up of 16 amino acids. Per the germline V gene, CDR1 is SGHRS and CDR2 is YFSETQ. CDR3 amino acids: CASSPRTSGRTDTQYF. Written as DNA, the CDR3 is TGCGCCAGCAGCCCAAGGACTAGCGGGAGAACAGATACGCAGTATTTT.

In its sample, this clone was seen a few times. The V call is TRBV4-3, the J call TRBJ2-1; 7 bases match TRBD2. Germline loops: CDR1 LGHNA, CDR2 YSLEER. The CDR3 loop spans 18 amino acids. The J segment lost 2 bases and the V segment lost 1 base, leaving 11 bases of the junction unmatched. This chain's CDR3 is CASSQAIRNAGAYNEQFF. The CDR3 bases are TGCGCCAGCAGCCAAGCCATACGGAACGCGGGAGCCTACAATGAGCAGTTCTTC.